A selection of T cell receptor beta chains follows, all from one sample in a study of blood T cell repertoires in COVID-19. Profiled with immunoSEQ multiplex PCR; TCRdb holds only in-frame clones, not every one. The table includes more than 350,000 clones, about 88% detected once. The material sequenced was PBMCs or T cells enriched from blood (not recorded which). The receptor source for this set is a woman in her late teens or twenties who had been exposed to COVID-19. The CDR3 runs from the conserved cysteine through the conserved F or W. A D gene is named only where the DNA matches it firmly. Size is omitted from some rows. Given values are once, few, many or a class for expanded clones.

v_call: TRBV7-9; j_call: TRBJ2-7; clone_size: once; d_call: -; cdr3_aa: CASSNQGQGGYEQYF; cdr3_nt: TGTGCCAGCAGTAACCAAGGACAGGGAGGGTACGAGCAGTACTTC
v_call: TRBV2; j_call: TRBJ1-1; clone_size: -; d_call: TRBD1; cdr3_aa: CASSAQGQGGTEAFF; cdr3_nt: TGTGCCAGCAGTGCACAGGGACAGGGAGGGACTGAAGCTTTCTTT
v_call: TRBV9; j_call: TRBJ2-5; clone_size: once; d_call: -; cdr3_aa: CASSVGAGQETQYF; cdr3_nt: TGTGCCAGCAGCGTAGGAGCCGGGCAAGAGACCCAGTACTTC
v_call: TRBV5-1; j_call: TRBJ2-1; clone_size: once; d_call: TRBD2; cdr3_aa: CASSLVGVAGNEQFF; cdr3_nt: TGCGCCAGCAGCTTGGTAGGGGTAGCGGGGAATGAGCAGTTCTTC
v_call: TRBV6-5; j_call: TRBJ2-2; clone_size: once; d_call: TRBD1; cdr3_aa: CASSLETGGARGELFF; cdr3_nt: TGTGCCAGCAGTTTAGAAACAGGGGGCGCGCGCGGGGAGCTGTTTTTT
v_call: TRBV9; j_call: TRBJ1-5; clone_size: -; d_call: TRBD1; cdr3_aa: CASSATGGSNQPQHF; cdr3_nt: TGTGCCAGCAGCGCCACAGGGGGCAGCAATCAGCCCCAGCATTTT
v_call: TRBV6-1; j_call: TRBJ1-2; clone_size: -; d_call: -; cdr3_aa: CASSEDGGPYGYTF; cdr3_nt: TGTGCCAGCAGTGAAGACGGAGGGCCCTATGGCTACACCTTC
v_call: TRBV3-1/TRBV3-2; j_call: TRBJ2-3; clone_size: -; d_call: -; cdr3_aa: CASSSRDWSYTDTQYF; cdr3_nt: TGTGCCAGCAGCTCCCGAGACTGGTCCTACACAGATACGCAGTATTTT
v_call: TRBV10-3; j_call: TRBJ1-2; clone_size: once; d_call: TRBD1; cdr3_aa: CAISENRGPYTF; cdr3_nt: TGTGCCATCAGTGAGAACAGGGGCCCCTACACCTTC
v_call: TRBV4-1; j_call: TRBJ1-2; clone_size: -; d_call: TRBD1; cdr3_aa: CASSQAQGIRGYTF; cdr3_nt: TGCGCCAGCAGCCAAGCACAGGGGATTAGGGGCTACACCTTC
v_call: TRBV12-3/TRBV12-4; j_call: TRBJ1-1; clone_size: -; d_call: -; cdr3_aa: CASSTGRTTEAFF; cdr3_nt: TGTGCCAGCAGTACAGGGCGAACAACTGAAGCTTTCTTT
v_call: TRBV7-3; j_call: TRBJ2-3; clone_size: -; d_call: TRBD1; cdr3_aa: CASSATGGGTDTQYF; cdr3_nt: TGTGCCAGCAGCGCGACAGGGGGCGGCACAGATACGCAGTATTTT
v_call: TRBV6-4; j_call: TRBJ1-1; clone_size: once; d_call: -; cdr3_aa: CASSSMEGRVLTEAFF; cdr3_nt: TGTGCCAGCAGCTCCATGGAGGGTAGGGTGCTGACTGAAGCTTTCTTT
v_call: TRBV18; j_call: TRBJ1-1; clone_size: -; d_call: TRBD1; cdr3_aa: CASSPMDRAVNTEAFF; cdr3_nt: TGTGCCAGCTCACCTATGGACAGGGCGGTAAACACTGAAGCTTTCTTT
v_call: TRBV12-2; j_call: TRBJ2-2; clone_size: once; d_call: -; cdr3_aa: CASRLGLAGGVNTGELFF; cdr3_nt: TGTGCAAGTCGCCTCGGACTAGCGGGGGGAGTCAACACCGGGGAGCTGTTTTTT
v_call: TRBV4-1; j_call: TRBJ2-1; clone_size: -; d_call: TRBD2; cdr3_aa: CASSGLAGYNEQFF; cdr3_nt: TGCGCCAGCTCCGGGTTAGCGGGGTACAATGAGCAGTTCTTC
v_call: TRBV6-5; j_call: TRBJ1-1; clone_size: few; d_call: -; cdr3_aa: CASSVGGWNTEAFF; cdr3_nt: TGTGCCAGCAGCGTAGGGGGATGGAACACTGAAGCTTTCTTT
v_call: TRBV19; j_call: TRBJ1-1; clone_size: -; d_call: TRBD1; cdr3_aa: CASSIKLGTGGDTEAFF; cdr3_nt: TGTGCCAGTAGTATAAAACTCGGGACAGGGGGAGACACTGAAGCTTTCTTT
v_call: TRBV28; j_call: TRBJ1-1; clone_size: -; d_call: TRBD1; cdr3_aa: CASRPAGTGLFVGTEAFF; cdr3_nt: TGTGCCAGCAGGCCCGCCGGGACAGGGCTGTTCGTGGGCACTGAAGCTTTCTTT
v_call: TRBV6-5; j_call: TRBJ1-2; clone_size: once; d_call: -; cdr3_aa: CASQRTANYGYTF; cdr3_nt: TGTGCCAGCCAAAGGACAGCCAACTATGGCTACACCTTC
v_call: TRBV27; j_call: TRBJ2-7; clone_size: -; d_call: -; cdr3_aa: CASGRGSSYEQYF; cdr3_nt: TGTGCCAGCGGAAGGGGCAGTTCCTACGAGCAGTACTTC
v_call: TRBV2; j_call: TRBJ1-4; clone_size: -; d_call: TRBD1; cdr3_aa: CASRADRGPTNEKLFF; cdr3_nt: TGTGCCAGCAGGGCGGACAGGGGGCCTACTAATGAAAAACTGTTTTTT
v_call: TRBV25-1; j_call: TRBJ2-7; clone_size: few; d_call: -; cdr3_aa: CASSLHDGTYEQYF; cdr3_nt: TGTGCCAGCAGTCTTCATGACGGGACCTACGAGCAGTACTTC
v_call: TRBV28; j_call: TRBJ2-3; clone_size: -; d_call: -; cdr3_aa: CASSPAPRASTDTQYF; cdr3_nt: TGTGCCAGCAGTCCGGCCCCCAGGGCTAGCACAGATACGCAGTATTTT
v_call: TRBV6-2/TRBV6-3; j_call: TRBJ2-5; clone_size: -; d_call: -; cdr3_aa: CASSGQGEKETQYF; cdr3_nt: TGTGCCAGCAGTGGGCAGGGTGAAAAAGAGACCCAGTACTTC
v_call: TRBV2; j_call: TRBJ2-7; clone_size: -; d_call: -; cdr3_aa: CASQGQGKNEQYF; cdr3_nt: TGTGCCAGCCAAGGTCAGGGCAAAAACGAGCAGTACTTC
v_call: TRBV28; j_call: TRBJ2-7; clone_size: -; d_call: -; cdr3_aa: CASSPESLPYEQYF; cdr3_nt: TGTGCCAGCAGTCCGGAGAGTTTGCCCTACGAGCAGTACTTC
v_call: TRBV19; j_call: TRBJ1-5; clone_size: once; d_call: TRBD1; cdr3_aa: CASSSTGFNQPQHF; cdr3_nt: TGTGCCAGTAGTTCGACAGGGTTCAATCAGCCCCAGCATTTT
v_call: TRBV28; j_call: TRBJ1-6; clone_size: -; d_call: -; cdr3_aa: CASSLRGAGMGSPLHF; cdr3_nt: TGTGCCAGCAGTTTACGGGGGGCAGGGATGGGATCACCCCTCCACTTT
v_call: TRBV15; j_call: TRBJ2-7; clone_size: few; d_call: -; cdr3_aa: CATSREVSAGYEQYF; cdr3_nt: TGTGCCACCAGCAGAGAAGTGTCGGCAGGCTACGAGCAGTACTTC
v_call: TRBV15; j_call: TRBJ2-1; clone_size: -; d_call: TRBD2; cdr3_aa: CATSRDLAGGPRNEQFF; cdr3_nt: TGTGCCACCAGCAGAGATCTAGCGGGAGGGCCTCGAAATGAGCAGTTCTTC
v_call: TRBV6-6; j_call: TRBJ1-5; clone_size: -; d_call: TRBD1; cdr3_aa: CASSSRDRGIQPQHF; cdr3_nt: TGTGCCAGCAGTTCCCGGGACAGGGGCATTCAGCCCCAGCATTTT
v_call: TRBV10-2; j_call: TRBJ1-1; clone_size: -; d_call: -; cdr3_aa: CASRVTENTEAFF; cdr3_nt: TGCGCCAGCAGAGTCACAGAGAACACTGAAGCTTTCTTT
v_call: TRBV27; j_call: TRBJ2-7; clone_size: -; d_call: TRBD1; cdr3_aa: CASSRTGTGVPYEQYF; cdr3_nt: TGTGCCAGCAGTCGAACCGGGACAGGGGTCCCCTACGAGCAGTACTTC
v_call: TRBV15; j_call: TRBJ2-3; clone_size: -; d_call: -; cdr3_aa: CATSREVIRGRTDTQYF; cdr3_nt: TGTGCCACCAGCAGAGAGGTTATACGGGGAAGGACAGATACGCAGTATTTT
v_call: TRBV7-8; j_call: TRBJ2-1; clone_size: -; d_call: TRBD2; cdr3_aa: CASSWTSNEQFF; cdr3_nt: TGTGCCAGCAGCTGGACTAGCAATGAGCAGTTCTTC
v_call: TRBV7-2; j_call: TRBJ2-7; clone_size: -; d_call: TRBD2; cdr3_aa: CASSLGLAGLYEQYF; cdr3_nt: TGTGCCAGCAGCTTAGGACTAGCGGGCCTTTACGAGCAGTACTTC
v_call: TRBV2; j_call: TRBJ1-1; clone_size: once; d_call: -; cdr3_aa: CASSESSGYTEAFF; cdr3_nt: TGTGCCAGCAGTGAAAGTTCGGGGTACACTGAAGCTTTCTTT
v_call: TRBV6-2/TRBV6-3; j_call: TRBJ2-7; clone_size: -; d_call: -; cdr3_aa: CASSYSRQYEQYF; cdr3_nt: TGTGCCAGCAGTTACTCCCGACAATACGAGCAGTACTTC
v_call: TRBV3-1/TRBV3-2; j_call: TRBJ1-1; clone_size: -; d_call: -; cdr3_aa: CASSQARGGAAFF; cdr3_nt: TGTGCCAGCAGCCAAGCAAGGGGTGGGGCAGCTTTCTTT
v_call: TRBV15; j_call: TRBJ2-2; clone_size: -; d_call: TRBD1; cdr3_aa: CATSSRQGASGELFF; cdr3_nt: TGTGCCACCAGCAGTAGACAGGGGGCTAGCGGGGAGCTGTTTTTT
v_call: TRBV18; j_call: TRBJ2-7; clone_size: -; d_call: TRBD2; cdr3_aa: CASSPAGGVMGQYF; cdr3_nt: TGTGCCAGCTCACCTGCCGGGGGGGTCATGGGGCAGTACTTC
v_call: TRBV3-1/TRBV3-2; j_call: TRBJ2-3; clone_size: -; d_call: TRBD2; cdr3_aa: CASSPTRKRGPTDTQYF; cdr3_nt: TGTGCCAGCAGCCCGACAAGGAAGCGGGGACCCACAGATACGCAGTATTTT
v_call: TRBV5-4; j_call: TRBJ2-1; clone_size: once; d_call: -; cdr3_aa: CASSQVSAGTWNEQFF; cdr3_nt: TGTGCCAGCAGCCAAGTCTCGGCGGGGACTTGGAATGAGCAGTTCTTC
v_call: TRBV19; j_call: TRBJ1-2; clone_size: -; d_call: -; cdr3_aa: CASTPRRGGYGYTF; cdr3_nt: TGTGCCAGTACCCCTCGACGGGGTGGCTATGGCTACACCTTC
v_call: TRBV28; j_call: TRBJ1-2; clone_size: -; d_call: -; cdr3_aa: CAVGGGLRGYTF; cdr3_nt: TGTGCCGTCGGGGGGGGATTACGCGGCTACACCTTC
v_call: TRBV28; j_call: TRBJ1-5; clone_size: -; d_call: TRBD1; cdr3_aa: CASSFAPGTGGDQPQHF; cdr3_nt: TGTGCCAGCAGTTTCGCCCCCGGGACAGGGGGCGATCAGCCCCAGCATTTT
v_call: TRBV7-9; j_call: TRBJ2-5; clone_size: once; d_call: -; cdr3_aa: CAGATQGETQYF; cdr3_nt: TGTGCGGGGGCCACTCAGGGAGAGACCCAGTACTTC
v_call: TRBV27; j_call: TRBJ2-2; clone_size: -; d_call: TRBD1; cdr3_aa: CASITRRGLATGELFF; cdr3_nt: TGTGCCAGCATCACCCGCAGGGGGCTAGCCACCGGGGAGCTGTTTTTT
v_call: TRBV7-2; j_call: TRBJ2-3; clone_size: -; d_call: -; cdr3_aa: CASSFLGHLTDTQYF; cdr3_nt: TGTGCCAGCAGCTTTTTAGGACACCTCACAGATACGCAGTATTTT
v_call: TRBV19; j_call: TRBJ2-5; clone_size: -; d_call: -; cdr3_aa: CASSKGRGRNQETQYF; cdr3_nt: TGTGCCAGTAGTAAGGGCAGGGGCCGGAACCAAGAGACCCAGTACTTC
v_call: TRBV7-2; j_call: TRBJ2-3; clone_size: few; d_call: -; cdr3_aa: CASSGGTDGRAVTQYF; cdr3_nt: TGTGCCAGCAGCGGAGGTACGGACGGAAGGGCAGTTACGCAGTATTTT
v_call: TRBV28; j_call: TRBJ2-7; clone_size: -; d_call: -; cdr3_aa: CASSPFRAYEQYF; cdr3_nt: TGTGCCAGCAGCCCCTTCCGGGCCTACGAGCAGTACTTC
v_call: TRBV4-1; j_call: TRBJ1-4; clone_size: once; d_call: TRBD1; cdr3_aa: CASSPRGLGNEKLFF; cdr3_nt: TGCGCCAGCAGCCCTAGGGGGCTGGGTAATGAAAAACTGTTTTTT
v_call: TRBV6-5; j_call: TRBJ1-1; clone_size: once; d_call: TRBD1; cdr3_aa: CASSATTGGGTEAFF; cdr3_nt: TGTGCCAGCAGCGCAACGACAGGGGGCGGCACTGAAGCTTTCTTT
v_call: TRBV19; j_call: TRBJ1-1; clone_size: -; d_call: TRBD1; cdr3_aa: CASRTGISMNTEAFF; cdr3_nt: TGTGCCAGTAGGACAGGGATATCCATGAACACTGAAGCTTTCTTT
v_call: TRBV11-2; j_call: TRBJ1-2; clone_size: -; d_call: -; cdr3_aa: CASTPATGLSGYTF; cdr3_nt: TGTGCCAGCACCCCGGCAACAGGGTTAAGCGGCTACACCTTC
v_call: TRBV10-2; j_call: TRBJ2-6; clone_size: -; d_call: -; cdr3_aa: CASSVHSSGANVLTF; cdr3_nt: TGCGCCAGCAGTGTCCACAGCTCTGGGGCCAACGTCCTGACTTTC
v_call: TRBV19; j_call: TRBJ2-2; clone_size: -; d_call: TRBD1; cdr3_aa: CASSIGGQGINGELFF; cdr3_nt: TGTGCCAGTAGTATAGGCGGACAGGGGATAAACGGGGAGCTGTTTTTT
v_call: TRBV28; j_call: TRBJ2-6; clone_size: -; d_call: -; cdr3_aa: CASGNSGANVLTF; cdr3_nt: TGTGCCAGCGGCAACTCTGGGGCCAACGTCCTGACTTTC